Listed here are 22 T cell receptor beta chains from one sample, sequenced in a study of blood T cell repertoires in COVID-19. The table came from immunoSEQ multiplex PCR; TCRdb's copy has only in-frame clones and leaves some out. The sample lists roughly 180,000 clones, around 82% seen once, with roughly 10% in the top ten. The sample was peripheral blood. Receptors were obtained from a woman of 80 years or more with active or convalescent COVID-19.

The V and J genes are TRBV28 and TRBJ1-4; D perhaps matches TRBD1 (5 bases). This CDR3 has 14 amino acids. V was clipped by 6 bases and J by 0 bases, with 8 bases between them. Germline CDR1 MDHEN, CDR2 SYDVKM. The CDR3 coding sequence is TGTGCCAGCAGGTCGGGGGCAACTAATGAAAAACTGTTTTTT. Its translation: CASRSGATNEKLFF.

The chain has TRBV2 and TRBJ1-2; D is perhaps TRBD1 (6 bases). The V end lost 5 bases, the J end lost 2 bases, and 12 bases lay between the germline ends. Germline V gene data show CDR1 as SNHLY and CDR2 as FYNNEI. The CDR3 has 14 amino acids. The CDR3 bases are TGTGCCAGCAGTCTACAGGGATCGAACTATGGCTACACCTTC. The encoded protein is CASSLQGSNYGYTF.

This chain joins TRBV7-8 and TRBJ2-7, with D unclear. V was shortened by 1 base and J by 4 bases, with 8 bases between the two germline ends. Germline V gives CDR1 SGHVS, CDR2 FQNEAQ. This CDR3 has 13 residues. DNA for the CDR3: TGTGCCAGCAGCTTAGACAGCCAATACGAGCAGTACTTC. Translation gives CASSLDSQYEQYF.

V gene TRBV2 combines with J gene TRBJ1-1; tentative D call: TRBD1 (6 bases). The CDR3 length is 14 residues. Looked up from germline, CDR1 is SNHLY and CDR2 is FYNNEI. The V end lost 6 bases, the J end lost 4 bases, and 15 bases lay between the germline ends. The CDR3 reads CASRLQGGGTEAFF. CDR3 nucleotides: TGTGCCAGCAGGCTACAGGGCGGCGGCACTGAAGCTTTCTTT. Full variable domain (outside the CDR3, taken from reference TRBV2 and TRBJ1-1): EPEVTQTPSHQVTQMGQEVILRCVPISNHLYFYWYRQILGQKVEFLVSFYNNEISEKSEIFDDQFSVERPDGSNFTLKIRSTKLEDSAMYFCASRLQGGGTEAFFGQGTRLTVV.

This clone was counted a few times. DNA of the CDR3: TGTGCCAGCAGCGATCGACTACGACAAGAGACCCAGTACTTC. Protein sequence: CASSDRLRQETQYF. The gene calls are TRBV7-9 and TRBJ2-5, with D possibly TRBD2 on 5 matching bases. Germline V gene lookup returns CDR1 SEHNR and CDR2 FQNEAQ (reference sequence). Deletions cut 5 bases from V and 2 bases from J, with 12 bases between. The CDR3 runs 14 residues.

The DNA for the CDR3 is TGCGCCAGCAGCCGGGGAGGGGTTAGCAATACCTACAATGAGCAGTTCTTC. As protein: CASSRGGVSNTYNEQFF. This chain uses TRBV5-1 with TRBJ2-1, with TRBD2 matching over 7 bases. CDR3 length equals 17 residues. CDR1 is SGHRS, CDR2 YFSETQ, per germline. The V and J ends lost 4 bases and 2 bases, in that order; junction bases with no gene match: 12.

The rearrangement uses TRBV7-3 and TRBJ1-2; no clear D. In germline, CDR1 is SGHTA, CDR2 FQGTGA. This CDR3 is 13 amino acids long. V lost 5 bases and J 1 base, leaving 8 bases between the germline ends. CDR3 coding DNA: TGTGCCAGCAGCCCCTCGGTTAACTATGGCTACACCTTC. This translates into CASSPSVNYGYTF.

The chain has TRBV6-1 and TRBJ1-6; 9 bases agree with TRBD1. V shed 0 bases and J 7 bases; nucleotides not matched to a gene: 4. The length of the CDR3 is 16 residues. Germline V gene data show CDR1 as MNHNS and CDR2 as SASEGT. The CDR3 sequence: CASSEASGQGNSPLHF. The CDR3 DNA follows: TGTGCCAGCAGTGAAGCGTCGGGACAGGGAAATTCACCCCTCCACTTT.

The chain combines TRBV28 with TRBJ2-7; 7 nucleotides align to TRBD2. V dropped 2 bases and J dropped 4; count of bases not matched to a gene: 8. Germline CDR1 reads MDHEN; CDR2 reads SYDVKM. This CDR3 has 15 amino acids. CDR3 region: CASSLNGRPLYEQYF. CDR3 DNA: TGTGCCAGCAGTTTAAACGGGAGGCCCCTGTACGAGCAGTACTTC.

The chain recombines TRBV10-1 with TRBJ2-5; possibly TRBD2 for D (5 bases). The CDR3 sequence is 14 residues long. V lost 2 bases to trimming and J lost 5 bases, with 12 bases between them. CDR1 and CDR2 from the germline V gene are WNHNN and SYGVQD (reference sequence). The CDR3 nucleotides read TGCGCCAGCAGTGAGGTCGGGGTTAGGGAGACCCAGTACTTC. This translates into CASSEVGVRETQYF.

The chain recombines TRBV10-3 with TRBJ2-7; TRBD1 is a possible D gene (6 bases). The CDR3 runs to 14 residues. Germline lookup yields CDR1 ENHRY and CDR2 SYGVKD. V was trimmed by 11 bases and J by 3 bases, leaving 20 bases between them. The CDR3 loop reads CAASSGAYNYEQYF. The CDR3 DNA reads as TGTGCCGCATCCTCAGGGGCATATAACTACGAGCAGTACTTC.

The rearrangement joins TRBV5-1 to TRBJ2-1, with TRBD1 matching 9 bases. V lost 4 bases and J lost 7; bases outside the gene matches: 6. Germline V gene lookup returns CDR1 SGHRS and CDR2 YFSETQ. The CDR3 has 14 residues. CDR3 sequence: CASSIGQGRNEQFF. CDR3 sequence (DNA): TGCGCCAGCAGCATCGGACAGGGGCGGAATGAGCAGTTCTTC.

V and J are TRBV7-9 and TRBJ2-7; 9 bases are a match to TRBD1. Germline-derived CDR1 and CDR2 are SEHNR and FQNEAQ (reference sequence). The CDR3 is 13 amino acids. Trimming at V came to 5 bases and at J to 4 bases, leaving 3 bases not matched to a gene. The CDR3 region is CASSRDRVYEQYF. The DNA of the CDR3 is TGTGCCAGCAGCAGGGACAGGGTTTACGAGCAGTACTTC.

The DNA of the CDR3 is TGTGCCAGCAGTTCCTCAGGACTAGCGGGAAGGAATGAGCAGTTCTTC. Residues: CASSSSGLAGRNEQFF. The rearrangement uses TRBV28 and TRBJ2-1; the match to TRBD2 covers 12 bases. The V and J ends lost 4 bases and 7 bases, in that order; junction bases with no gene match: 8. Germline loops: CDR1 MDHEN, CDR2 SYDVKM. This CDR3 has 16 residues.

The V and J genes are TRBV6-5 and TRBJ1-4; 9 bases map to TRBD1. The CDR3 spans 13 residues. Germline V gene sequence: CDR1 MNHEY, CDR2 SVGAGI. V was clipped by 5 bases and J by 10 bases; unmatched bases: 5. The CDR3 sequence: CASSRGQGLKLFF. In DNA form, the CDR3 reads TGTGCCAGCAGTAGGGGACAGGGACTAAAACTGTTTTTT.

This chain links TRBV19 with TRBJ2-5; the match to TRBD2 covers 8 bases. Trimming at V came to 4 bases and at J to 5 bases, leaving 12 bases not matched to a gene. Germline V gives CDR1 LNHDA, CDR2 SQIVND (reference sequence). This CDR3 is built from 16 residues. The CDR3 bases are TGTGCCAGTAGTACCCCTGGGGAGCCTAGCGGGGAGACCCAGTACTTC. It specifies CASSTPGEPSGETQYF.

V is TRBV27 and J is TRBJ2-1, with 7 positions matching TRBD2. Per the germline V gene, CDR1 is MNHEY and CDR2 is SMNVEV (reference sequence). The ends lost 0 bases at V and 7 bases at J; junction bases unmatched: 0. The CDR3 consists of 13 residues. The CDR3 region is CASSLSGGNEQFF. CDR3 sequence (DNA): TGTGCCAGCAGTTTATCCGGGGGGAATGAGCAGTTCTTC.

The rearrangement uses TRBV5-1 and TRBJ2-1; no reliable D call. This CDR3 is built from 15 residues. Germline CDR1 and CDR2: SGHRS and YFSETQ. Trimming removed 4 bases at V and 10 bases at J, with 21 bases between. CDR3: CASSPLGREAREQFF. CDR3 in DNA: TGCGCCAGCAGCCCCCTAGGCCGTGAAGCTCGGGAGCAGTTCTTC.

V and J are TRBV23-1 and TRBJ1-1; 8 bases are shared with TRBD1. TRBV23-1 is designated an ORF whose function remains uncertain. V lost 5 bases to trimming and J lost 6 bases; unmatched junction nucleotides: 5. CDR3 size: 13 residues. The CDR3 DNA is TGCGCCAGCAGTGGACAGGGTAACCCTGAAGCTTTCTTT. Protein product: CASSGQGNPEAFF.

This sequence joins TRBV2 and TRBJ1-5; maybe TRBD1 (6 bases). CDR1 and CDR2 (germline): SNHLY, FYNNEI. The length of the CDR3 is 18 residues. The V end lost 6 bases, the J end lost 1 base, and 22 bases lay between the germline ends. CDR3 residues: CASSDGRTGRVSNQPQHF. The CDR3, as DNA: TGTGCCAGCAGCGACGGTAGAACAGGGCGGGTGAGCAATCAGCCCCAGCATTTT.

The chain has TRBV4-1 and TRBJ1-5; 8 positions agree with TRBD1. The CDR3 runs to 15 residues. The germline V gene encodes CDR1 MGHRA and CDR2 YSYEKL. Losses at the gene ends were 6 bases for V and 2 bases for J; bases not matched to a gene: 6. CDR3 in DNA: TGCGCCAGCAGAACGACAGGGGCTGGCAATCAGCCCCAGCATTTT. Protein: CASRTTGAGNQPQHF.

This clone occurred once. This chain joins TRBV30 and TRBJ1-2; D might be TRBD1 (5 bases). Germline loops: CDR1 GTSNPN, CDR2 SVGIG (reference sequence). Trimming pared 0 bases from V and 8 bases from J, leaving 13 bases between. The CDR3 sequence is 13 residues long. For the CDR3, the DNA is TGTGCCTGGAGTGTACTTAAGGGGCTGGGCTACACCTTC. Translating it yields CAWSVLKGLGYTF. The full variable domain, its missing parts supplied by reference TRBV30 and TRBJ1-2, is SQTIHQWPATLVQPVGSPLSLECTVEGTSNPNLYWYRQAAGRGLQLLFYSVGIGQISSEVPQNLSASRPQDRQFILSSKKLLLSDSGFYLCAWSVLKGLGYTFGSGTRLTVV.